A selection of T cell receptor beta chains follows, all from one sample in a study of regulatory T cells in long-lasting Graves disease. TCRdb passed the multiplex PCR reads through MiXCR, listing each CDR3 protein once. The sample consists of 400,000 to 500,000 distinct CDR3 sequences, 20% to 25% of them appearing once. The specimen comprised peripheral blood mononuclear cells (PBMCs), sampled when the disease was refractory, from a patient treated with antithyroid drugs. Receptors were obtained from a female donor with Graves disease. Both conserved end residues are part of each CDR3. Fields, in order: CDR3 protein, CDR3 DNA, clone size, V gene, J gene, D gene, CDR3 length. A D gene is named only where the DNA matches it firmly. Only some rows state a clone size, as once, few, many or a class for expanded clones.

CDR3: CSAPSGGGETQYF
DNA: TGCAGTGCCCCTAGTGGGGGAGGAGAGACCCAGTACTTC
size: few
V: TRBV20-1
J: TRBJ2-5
D: NA
length: 13

CDR3: CASSPGAGGGYEQYF
DNA: TGTGCCAGCAGCCCCGGGGCGGGAGGTGGCTACGAGCAGTACTTC
size: NA
V: TRBV7-9
J: TRBJ2-7
D: TRBD2
length: 15

CDR3: CASGLAGGGNEQFF
DNA: TGTGCCAGCGGGCTAGCGGGAGGCGGCAATGAGCAGTTCTTC
size: NA
V: TRBV28
J: TRBJ2-1
D: TRBD2
length: 14

CDR3: CASSPPDSGGETQYF
DNA: TGTGCCAGCAGTCCCCCGGACAGCGGCGGGGAGACCCAGTACTTC
size: NA
V: TRBV12-3/TRBV12-4
J: TRBJ2-5
D: NA
length: 15

CDR3: CSAYREMNTEAFF
DNA: TGCAGTGCATACAGGGAGATGAACACTGAAGCTTTCTTT
size: many
V: TRBV20-1
J: TRBJ1-1
D: NA
length: 13

CDR3: CASSRDRDYGELFF
DNA: TGTGCCAGCAGCCGGGACAGGGATTACGGGGAGCTGTTTTTT
size: few
V: TRBV11-2
J: TRBJ2-2
D: TRBD1
length: 14

CDR3: CASNPPYGEQYF
DNA: TGTGCCAGCAATCCCCCGTACGGCGAGCAGTACTTC
size: many
V: TRBV28
J: TRBJ2-7
D: NA
length: 12

CDR3: CSVTGTPNTEAFF
DNA: TGCAGCGTCACCGGGACACCGAACACTGAAGCTTTCTTT
size: few
V: TRBV29-1
J: TRBJ1-1
D: NA
length: 13

CDR3: CSARYEGALNQPQHF
DNA: TGCAGTGCTAGATACGAAGGGGCACTCAATCAGCCCCAGCATTTT
size: NA
V: TRBV20-1
J: TRBJ1-5
D: NA
length: 15

CDR3: CASSDRGSIETQYF
DNA: TGTGCCAGCAGCGACAGGGGTTCGATAGAGACCCAGTACTTC
size: many
V: TRBV27
J: TRBJ2-5
D: TRBD1
length: 14

CDR3: CASSLGPTTYEQYF
DNA: TGTGCCAGCAGCTTGGGACCTACGACCTACGAGCAGTACTTC
size: many
V: TRBV11-2
J: TRBJ2-7
D: NA
length: 14

CDR3: CATSESGTYEAFF
DNA: TGTGCCACCAGTGAGTCCGGGACATATGAAGCTTTCTTT
size: few
V: TRBV24-1
J: TRBJ1-1
D: NA
length: 13

CDR3: CASSDDGLGETQYF
DNA: TGTGCCAGCAGTGACGATGGCCTAGGGGAGACCCAGTACTTC
size: once
V: TRBV2
J: TRBJ2-5
D: NA
length: 14

CDR3: CASSYRQGSSYEQYF
DNA: TGTGCCAGCAGTTACCGGCAGGGGAGCTCCTACGAGCAGTACTTC
size: NA
V: TRBV6-5
J: TRBJ2-7
D: NA
length: 15

CDR3: CASSQDPLTSGVYEQYF
DNA: TGTGCCAGCAGCCAAGACCCCCTGACTAGCGGGGTCTACGAGCAGTACTTC
size: NA
V: TRBV3-1
J: TRBJ2-7
D: TRBD2
length: 17

CDR3: CANKPHRADQPQHF
DNA: TGTGCCAACAAGCCCCACCGCGCCGATCAGCCCCAGCATTTT
size: NA
V: TRBV28
J: TRBJ1-5
D: NA
length: 14

CDR3: CASSLVSGTTGELFF
DNA: TGTGCCAGCAGCTTAGTATCCGGGACCACCGGGGAGCTGTTTTTT
size: many
V: TRBV7-2
J: TRBJ2-2
D: NA
length: 15

CDR3: CASSPRDPYSNQPQHF
DNA: TGTGCCAGCAGCCCCCGGGACCCGTATAGCAATCAGCCCCAGCATTTT
size: many
V: TRBV7-2
J: TRBJ1-5
D: NA
length: 16

CDR3: CASSLVDEQFF
DNA: TGTGCCAGCAGCTTAGTAGATGAGCAGTTCTTC
size: NA
V: TRBV7-2
J: TRBJ2-1
D: NA
length: 11

CDR3: CASSSQGLAGFYEQYF
DNA: TGTGCCAGCAGTTCGCAGGGACTAGCGGGATTCTACGAGCAGTACTTC
size: many
V: TRBV12-3/TRBV12-4
J: TRBJ2-7
D: TRBD2
length: 16

CDR3: CSVVETSGASEQYF
DNA: TGCAGCGTTGTCGAGACTAGCGGGGCGAGTGAGCAGTACTTC
size: few
V: TRBV29-1
J: TRBJ2-7
D: TRBD2
length: 14

CDR3: CSAYREQNYGYTF
DNA: TGCAGCGCGTACAGGGAACAAAACTATGGCTACACCTTC
size: many
V: TRBV29-1
J: TRBJ1-2
D: NA
length: 13

CDR3: CASSLLVSKNQPQHF
DNA: TGTGCCAGCAGTTTACTAGTCAGCAAAAATCAGCCCCAGCATTTT
size: many
V: TRBV28
J: TRBJ1-5
D: NA
length: 15

CDR3: CASSDLAGGADTQYF
DNA: TGCGCCAGCAGTGACCTAGCGGGGGGCGCAGATACGCAGTATTTT
size: NA
V: TRBV10-2
J: TRBJ2-3
D: TRBD2
length: 15

CDR3: CSVKGLYNQPQHF
DNA: TGCAGTGTTAAGGGACTCTACAATCAGCCCCAGCATTTT
size: once
V: TRBV20-1
J: TRBJ1-5
D: NA
length: 13

CDR3: CASSPATGNPGYGYTF
DNA: TGCGCCAGCAGCCCGGCGACAGGGAATCCAGGCTATGGCTACACCTTC
size: NA
V: TRBV5-1
J: TRBJ1-2
D: TRBD1
length: 16

CDR3: CASSLGQYYNEQFF
DNA: TGTGCCAGCAGTTTGGGACAGTACTACAATGAGCAGTTCTTC
size: NA
V: TRBV28
J: TRBJ2-1
D: TRBD1
length: 14

CDR3: CASSLISVAGGRDTQYF
DNA: TGTGCCAGCAGTTTAATATCGGTAGCGGGGGGGCGGGATACGCAGTATTTT
size: few
V: TRBV27
J: TRBJ2-3
D: TRBD2
length: 17

CDR3: CAINLGGPSYEQYF
DNA: TGTGCCATCAATCTAGGGGGGCCCTCCTACGAGCAGTACTTC
size: few
V: TRBV10-3
J: TRBJ2-7
D: NA
length: 14

CDR3: CASSLAPGQGVYGYTF
DNA: TGTGCCAGCAGCTTAGCCCCAGGACAGGGCGTCTATGGCTACACCTTC
size: NA
V: TRBV7-9
J: TRBJ1-2
D: TRBD1
length: 16

CDR3: CSARGGSTFHTEAFF
DNA: TGCAGTGCTAGAGGAGGCAGTACCTTCCACACTGAAGCTTTCTTT
size: NA
V: TRBV20-1
J: TRBJ1-1
D: NA
length: 15

CDR3: CASSLEGLGGANVLTF
DNA: TGCGCCAGCAGCTTGGAGGGATTGGGGGGGGCCAACGTCCTGACTTTC
size: many
V: TRBV5-1
J: TRBJ2-6
D: NA
length: 16

CDR3: CASSDTGGGGEKLFF
DNA: TGTGCCAGTAGTGACACGGGGGGAGGTGGTGAAAAACTGTTTTTT
size: few
V: TRBV19
J: TRBJ1-4
D: NA
length: 15

CDR3: CRAKTGQEDYGYTF
DNA: TGCAGGGCAAAAACGGGACAGGAAGACTATGGCTACACCTTC
size: NA
V: TRBV20-1
J: TRBJ1-2
D: TRBD1
length: 14

CDR3: CSVVASGSRGGELFF
DNA: TGCAGCGTTGTTGCTAGCGGGAGCAGGGGCGGGGAGCTGTTTTTT
size: few
V: TRBV29-1
J: TRBJ2-2
D: TRBD2
length: 15

CDR3: CASKTTSNQPQHF
DNA: TGTGCCAGCAAGACGACCAGCAATCAGCCCCAGCATTTT
size: NA
V: TRBV7-2
J: TRBJ1-5
D: NA
length: 13

CDR3: CATSDFVEETQYF
DNA: TGTGCCACCAGTGATTTTGTGGAAGAGACCCAGTACTTC
size: many
V: TRBV24-1
J: TRBJ2-5
D: NA
length: 13

CDR3: CASSLGLGGYTF
DNA: TGTGCCAGCAGTTTGGGACTAGGCGGCTACACCTTC
size: many
V: TRBV12-3/TRBV12-4
J: TRBJ1-2
D: NA
length: 12

CDR3: CASSLQTSGETQYF
DNA: TGTGCCAGTTCCCTCCAGACTAGCGGAGAGACCCAGTACTTC
size: many
V: TRBV12-3/TRBV12-4
J: TRBJ2-5
D: TRBD2
length: 14

CDR3: CASSPNRGEAFF
DNA: TGTGCCAGCAGTCCCAACCGGGGCGAAGCTTTCTTT
size: many
V: TRBV12-3/TRBV12-4
J: TRBJ1-1
D: NA
length: 12

CDR3: CSVAEDSGANVLTF
DNA: TGCAGCGTAGCCGAGGACTCTGGGGCCAACGTCCTGACTTTC
size: NA
V: TRBV29-1
J: TRBJ2-6
D: NA
length: 14

CDR3: CASSPGTGSVAFF
DNA: TGTGCCAGCTCACCGGGGACAGGGTCAGTAGCTTTCTTT
size: few
V: TRBV18
J: TRBJ1-1
D: TRBD1
length: 13

CDR3: CAWSLLGGASYGYTF
DNA: TGTGCCTGGAGTCTCCTAGGGGGGGCCAGCTATGGCTACACCTTC
size: NA
V: TRBV30
J: TRBJ1-2
D: NA
length: 15

CDR3: CASSEEGVSFSGNTIYF
DNA: TGTGCCAGCAGTGAAGAGGGTGTCAGTTTTTCTGGAAACACCATATATTTT
size: NA
V: TRBV2
J: TRBJ1-3
D: NA
length: 17

CDR3: CASSEQGAKDTEAFF
DNA: TGCGCCAGCAGCGAACAGGGGGCGAAGGACACTGAAGCTTTCTTT
size: few
V: TRBV5-1
J: TRBJ1-1
D: TRBD1
length: 15

CDR3: CASSYGAEVVGELFF
DNA: TGTGCCAGCAGTTACGGGGCAGAAGTGGTTGGGGAGCTGTTTTTT
size: few
V: TRBV6-5
J: TRBJ2-2
D: NA
length: 15

CDR3: CASSLGGESPLHF
DNA: TGTGCCAGCAGCTTAGGGGGTGAGTCACCCCTCCACTTT
size: many
V: TRBV7-8
J: TRBJ1-6
D: NA
length: 13

CDR3: CASSLVTTNEKLFF
DNA: TGTGCCAGCAGCTTAGTTACAACTAATGAAAAACTGTTTTTT
size: many
V: TRBV7-9
J: TRBJ1-4
D: NA
length: 14

CDR3: CASSSYPDKNTEAFF
DNA: TGCGCCAGCAGCTCCTACCCAGACAAGAACACTGAAGCTTTCTTT
size: NA
V: TRBV5-1
J: TRBJ1-1
D: NA
length: 15

CDR3: CASSPGTAGNTIYF
DNA: TGTGCCAGCAGTCCGGGGACAGCTGGAAACACCATATATTTT
size: many
V: TRBV5-1
J: TRBJ1-3
D: TRBD1
length: 14

CDR3: CASIPADRAAGELFF
DNA: TGTGCCAGCATTCCCGCGGACAGGGCCGCCGGGGAGCTGTTTTTT
size: NA
V: TRBV12-3/TRBV12-4
J: TRBJ2-2
D: TRBD1
length: 15

CDR3: CASSIIRTENTEAFF
DNA: TGTGCCAGTAGTATAATTCGGACGGAGAACACTGAAGCTTTCTTT
size: once
V: TRBV19
J: TRBJ1-1
D: NA
length: 15

CDR3: CASSFEGQTNQPQHF
DNA: TGTGCCAGCAGCTTCGAAGGGCAGACAAATCAGCCCCAGCATTTT
size: many
V: TRBV7-2
J: TRBJ1-5
D: NA
length: 15

CDR3: CASSFIGGRPQETQYF
DNA: TGTGCCAGCAGTTTCATCGGCGGGAGGCCCCAAGAGACCCAGTACTTC
size: NA
V: TRBV27
J: TRBJ2-5
D: TRBD2
length: 16

CDR3: CASSLDLSGTGDKNIQYF
DNA: TGTGCCAGCAGCTTAGATTTGAGCGGGACAGGGGACAAAAACATTCAGTACTTC
size: many
V: TRBV11-2
J: TRBJ2-4
D: TRBD1
length: 18

CDR3: CASSFYGTANSPLHF
DNA: TGTGCCAGCAGTTTTTACGGGACGGCTAATTCACCCCTCCACTTT
size: many
V: TRBV12-3/TRBV12-4
J: TRBJ1-6
D: NA
length: 15

CDR3: CASSLQGPGANVLTF
DNA: TGTGCCAGCAGCTTACAGGGACCTGGGGCCAACGTCCTGACTTTC
size: NA
V: TRBV7-3
J: TRBJ2-6
D: NA
length: 15

CDR3: CASITSGPYNEQFF
DNA: TGTGCCAGCATTACCAGCGGGCCTTACAATGAGCAGTTCTTC
size: NA
V: TRBV5-5
J: TRBJ2-1
D: NA
length: 14